This note documents a single T cell receptor beta chain sequence. The data were obtained in a study of memory CD4+ T cells and cytomegalovirus serostatus. V was clipped by 4 bases and J by 2 bases; unmatched bases: 6. Germline V gene lookup returns CDR1 SGHDT and CDR2 YYEEEE. The length of the CDR3 is 15 residues. Repertoires were generated with immunoSEQ multiplex PCR, while TCRdb's copy carries only in-frame clones and drops some. This sample has about 64,000 clones, with roughly 80% found just once. The sort gate was single viable CD3+CD4+CD8-CD45RO+ cells for memory CD4+ T cells. The sequenced sample was memory CD4+ T cells from blood. The TCR was taken from an adult in good health and CMV-seronegative. The chain has TRBV5-6 and TRBJ2-3; 8 bases fit TRBD1. The CDR3 coding sequence is TGTGCCAGCAGCCTGCAGGGGGCGCACACAGATACGCAGTATTTT. It is translated as CASSLQGAHTDTQYF.